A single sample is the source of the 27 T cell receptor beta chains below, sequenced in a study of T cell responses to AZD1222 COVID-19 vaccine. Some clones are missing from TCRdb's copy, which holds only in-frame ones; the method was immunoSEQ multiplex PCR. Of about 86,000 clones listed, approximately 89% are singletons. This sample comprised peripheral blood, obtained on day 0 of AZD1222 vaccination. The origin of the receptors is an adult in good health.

In DNA, the CDR3 is TGTGCCAGCAGCCCCGGGGACAGGGGGAACACCGGGGAGCTGTTTTTT. Encoded protein: CASSPGDRGNTGELFF. The rearrangement joins TRBV5-4 to TRBJ2-2, with 10 positions matching TRBD1. Germline CDR1 reads SGHNT; CDR2 reads YYREEE (reference sequence). This CDR3 spans 16 amino acids. V lost 4 bases, J lost 1 base, and 4 bases stayed unmatched.

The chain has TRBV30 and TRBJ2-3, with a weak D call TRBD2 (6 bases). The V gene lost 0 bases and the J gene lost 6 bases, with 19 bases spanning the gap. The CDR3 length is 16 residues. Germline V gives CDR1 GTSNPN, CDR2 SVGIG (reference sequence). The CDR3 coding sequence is TGTGCCTGGAGTGTACGGGGGAGCACCAAAGGCGATACGCAGTATTTT. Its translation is CAWSVRGSTKGDTQYF.

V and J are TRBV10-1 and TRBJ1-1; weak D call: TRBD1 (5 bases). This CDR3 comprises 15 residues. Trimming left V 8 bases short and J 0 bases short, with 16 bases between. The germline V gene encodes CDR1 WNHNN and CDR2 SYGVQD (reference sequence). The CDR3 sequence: CASRPETALNTEAFF. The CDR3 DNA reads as TGCGCCAGCCGCCCAGAGACAGCCTTGAACACTGAAGCTTTCTTT.

The CDR3 nucleotides read TGTGCCATCAGGGAGGAGGGAGGCAAAAACATTCAGTACTTC. This gives the protein CAIREEGGKNIQYF. J is TRBJ2-4 and V is TRBV10-3; TRBD2 might be the D (6 bases). This CDR3 is 14 amino acids long. V was shortened by 6 bases and J by 3 bases, with 12 bases between the two germline ends. Germline values: CDR1 ENHRY, CDR2 SYGVKD.

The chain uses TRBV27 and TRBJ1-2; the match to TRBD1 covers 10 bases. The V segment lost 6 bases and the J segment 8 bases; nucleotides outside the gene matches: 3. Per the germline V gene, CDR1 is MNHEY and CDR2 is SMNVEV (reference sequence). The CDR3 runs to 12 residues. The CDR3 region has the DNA TGTGCCAGCAGGACAGGGGGCTGGGGCTACACCTTC. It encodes CASRTGGWGYTF.

This CDR3 is CASSGRGGTEAFF. The CDR3 DNA reads TGCGCCAGCAGTGGCAGGGGCGGCACTGAAGCTTTCTTT. The chain has TRBV10-1 and TRBJ1-1, with a tentative D call TRBD1 (6 bases). This CDR3 has 13 amino acids. The V gene lost 4 bases and the J gene lost 4 bases, with 10 bases spanning the gap. CDR1 and CDR2 (germline): WNHNN, SYGVQD (reference sequence).

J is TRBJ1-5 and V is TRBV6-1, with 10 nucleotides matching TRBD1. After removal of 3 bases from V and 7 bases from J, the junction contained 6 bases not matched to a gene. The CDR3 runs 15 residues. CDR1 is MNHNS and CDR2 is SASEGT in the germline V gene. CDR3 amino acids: CASSDDRGREQPQHF. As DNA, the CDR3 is TGTGCCAGCAGTGATGACAGGGGGCGCGAACAGCCCCAGCATTTT.

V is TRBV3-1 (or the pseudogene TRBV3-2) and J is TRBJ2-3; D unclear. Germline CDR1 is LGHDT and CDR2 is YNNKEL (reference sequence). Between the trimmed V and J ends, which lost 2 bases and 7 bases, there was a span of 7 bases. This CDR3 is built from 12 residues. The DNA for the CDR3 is TGTGCCAGCAGCCAAAACCCGTATACGCAGTATTTT. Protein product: CASSQNPYTQYF.

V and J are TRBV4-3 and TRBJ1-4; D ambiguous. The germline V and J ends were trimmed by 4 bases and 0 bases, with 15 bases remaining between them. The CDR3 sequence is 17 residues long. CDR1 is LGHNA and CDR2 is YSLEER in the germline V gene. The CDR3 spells CASSRILDTSTNEKLFF. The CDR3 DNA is TGCGCCAGCAGCCGGATCTTAGACACTTCAACTAATGAAAAACTGTTTTTT.

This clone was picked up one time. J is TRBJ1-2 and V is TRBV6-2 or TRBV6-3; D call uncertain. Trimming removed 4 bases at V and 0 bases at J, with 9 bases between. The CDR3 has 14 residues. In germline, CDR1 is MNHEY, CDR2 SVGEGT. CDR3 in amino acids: CASSFGETNYGYTF. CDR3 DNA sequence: TGTGCCAGCAGTTTTGGTGAAACTAACTATGGCTACACCTTC.

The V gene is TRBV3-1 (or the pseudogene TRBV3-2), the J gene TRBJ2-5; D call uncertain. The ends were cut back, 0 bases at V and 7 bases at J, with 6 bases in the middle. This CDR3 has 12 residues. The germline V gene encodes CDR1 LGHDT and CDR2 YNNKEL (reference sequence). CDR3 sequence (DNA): TGTGCCAGCAGCCAAGATATCGGGACCCAGTACTTC. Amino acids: CASSQDIGTQYF.

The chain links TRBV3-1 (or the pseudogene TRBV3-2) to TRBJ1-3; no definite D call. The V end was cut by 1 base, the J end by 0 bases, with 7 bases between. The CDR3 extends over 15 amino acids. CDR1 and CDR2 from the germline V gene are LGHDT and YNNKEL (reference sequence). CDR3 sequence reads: CASSQVQSSGNTIYF. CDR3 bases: TGTGCCAGCAGCCAAGTTCAGAGCTCTGGAAACACCATATATTTT.

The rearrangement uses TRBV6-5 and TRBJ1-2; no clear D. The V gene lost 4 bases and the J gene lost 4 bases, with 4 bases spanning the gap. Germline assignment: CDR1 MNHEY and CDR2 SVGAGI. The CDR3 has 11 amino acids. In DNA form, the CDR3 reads TGTGCCAGCAGTTCGTCCTATGGCTACACCTTC. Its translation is CASSSSYGYTF.

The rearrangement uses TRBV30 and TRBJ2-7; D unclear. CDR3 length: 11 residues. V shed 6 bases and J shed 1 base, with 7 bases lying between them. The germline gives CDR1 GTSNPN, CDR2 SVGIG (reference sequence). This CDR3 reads CACQRSYEQYF. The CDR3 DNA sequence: TGTGCCTGCCAAAGGTCCTACGAGCAGTACTTC. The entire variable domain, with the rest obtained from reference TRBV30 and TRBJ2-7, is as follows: SQTIHQWPATLVQPVGSPLSLECTVEGTSNPNLYWYRQAAGRGLQLLFYSVGIGQISSEVPQNLSASRPQDRQFILSSKKLLLSDSGFYLCACQRSYEQYFGPGTRLTVT.

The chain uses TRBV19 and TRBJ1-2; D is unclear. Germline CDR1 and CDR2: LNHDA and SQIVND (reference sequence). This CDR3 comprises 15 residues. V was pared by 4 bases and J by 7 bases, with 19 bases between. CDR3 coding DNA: TGTGCCAGTAGTACCATCAGCGGGAACTATCCTGGCTACACCTTC. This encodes CASSTISGNYPGYTF.

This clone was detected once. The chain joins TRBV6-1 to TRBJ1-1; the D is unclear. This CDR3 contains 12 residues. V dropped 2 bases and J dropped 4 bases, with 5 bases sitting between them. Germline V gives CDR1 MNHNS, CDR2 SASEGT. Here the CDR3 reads CASSERLTEAFF. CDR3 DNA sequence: TGTGCCAGCAGTGAACGTCTCACTGAAGCTTTCTTT.

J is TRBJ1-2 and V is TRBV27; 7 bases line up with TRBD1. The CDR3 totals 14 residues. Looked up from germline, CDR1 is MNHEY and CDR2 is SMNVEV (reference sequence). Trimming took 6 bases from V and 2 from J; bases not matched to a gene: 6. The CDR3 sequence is CASSSLTGNYGYTF. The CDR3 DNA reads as TGTGCCAGCAGCTCTTTGACAGGGAACTATGGCTACACCTTC.

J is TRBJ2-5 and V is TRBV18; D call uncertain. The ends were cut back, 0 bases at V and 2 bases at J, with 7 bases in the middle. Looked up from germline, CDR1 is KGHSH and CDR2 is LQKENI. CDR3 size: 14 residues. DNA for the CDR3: TGTGCCAGCTCACCACCTAGCACTCAAGAGACCCAGTACTTC. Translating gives CASSPPSTQETQYF.

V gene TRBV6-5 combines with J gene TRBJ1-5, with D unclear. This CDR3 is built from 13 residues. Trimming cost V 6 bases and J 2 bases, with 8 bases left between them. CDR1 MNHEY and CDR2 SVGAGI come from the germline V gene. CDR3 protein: CASRGSGNQPQHF. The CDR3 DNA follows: TGTGCCAGCAGGGGGTCGGGCAATCAGCCCCAGCATTTT.

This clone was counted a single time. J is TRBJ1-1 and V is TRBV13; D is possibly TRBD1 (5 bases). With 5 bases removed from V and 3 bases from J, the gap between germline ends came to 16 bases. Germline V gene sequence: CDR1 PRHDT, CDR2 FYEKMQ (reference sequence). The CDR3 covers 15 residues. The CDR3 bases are TGTGCCAGCAGCCCGGCGGGGCAGGGCGACACTGAAGCTTTCTTT. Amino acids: CASSPAGQGDTEAFF.

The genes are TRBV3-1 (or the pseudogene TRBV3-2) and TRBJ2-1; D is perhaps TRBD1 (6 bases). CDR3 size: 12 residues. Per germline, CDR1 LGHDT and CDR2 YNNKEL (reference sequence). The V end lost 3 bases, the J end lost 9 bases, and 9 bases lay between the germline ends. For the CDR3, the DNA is TGTGCCAGCAGCCAGGGGGCGGGTGAGCAGTTCTTC. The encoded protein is CASSQGAGEQFF.

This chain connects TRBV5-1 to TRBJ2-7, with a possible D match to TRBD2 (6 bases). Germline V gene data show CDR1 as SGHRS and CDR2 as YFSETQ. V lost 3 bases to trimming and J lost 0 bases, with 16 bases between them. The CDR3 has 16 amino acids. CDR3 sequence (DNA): TGCGCCAGCAGCTGGTCGTTGAGCGGGTCCTCCTACGAGCAGTACTTC. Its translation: CASSWSLSGSSYEQYF.

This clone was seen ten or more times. The CDR3 here is CASSFQFSRDLAKNIQYF. The CDR3 nucleotides are TGCGCCAGCAGCTTTCAATTTAGTCGTGACTTAGCCAAAAACATTCAGTACTTC. The rearrangement uses TRBV5-1 and TRBJ2-4; D gene unclear. The germline V and J ends were trimmed by 2 bases and 0 bases, with 18 bases remaining between them. This CDR3 region has 18 residues. The germline CDR1 and CDR2 sequences are SGHRS and YFSETQ.

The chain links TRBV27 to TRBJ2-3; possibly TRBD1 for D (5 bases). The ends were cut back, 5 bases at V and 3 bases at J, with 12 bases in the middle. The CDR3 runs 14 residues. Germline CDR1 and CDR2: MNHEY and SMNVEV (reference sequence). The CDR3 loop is CASSQGLRTDTQYF. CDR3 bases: TGTGCCAGCAGTCAGGGCCTTAGGACAGATACGCAGTATTTT.

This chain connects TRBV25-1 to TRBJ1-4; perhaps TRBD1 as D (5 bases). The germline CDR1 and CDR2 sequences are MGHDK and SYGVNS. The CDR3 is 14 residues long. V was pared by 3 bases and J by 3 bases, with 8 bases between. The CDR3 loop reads CASSEAGSNEKLFF. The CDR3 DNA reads TGTGCCAGCAGTGAGGCAGGGTCTAATGAAAAACTGTTTTTT.

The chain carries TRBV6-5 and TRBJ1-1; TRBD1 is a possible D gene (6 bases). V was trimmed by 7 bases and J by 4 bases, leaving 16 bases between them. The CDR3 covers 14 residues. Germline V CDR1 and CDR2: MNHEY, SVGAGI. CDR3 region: CASTLGGAVTEAFF. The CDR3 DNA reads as TGTGCCAGCACCTTAGGGGGGGCGGTCACTGAAGCTTTCTTT.

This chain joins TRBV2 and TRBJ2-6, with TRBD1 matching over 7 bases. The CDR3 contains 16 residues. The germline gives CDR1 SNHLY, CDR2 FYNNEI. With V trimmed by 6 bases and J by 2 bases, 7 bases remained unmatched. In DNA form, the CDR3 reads TGTGCCAGCAGCCACCCTGGACAGGCTGGGGCCAACGTCCTGACTTTC. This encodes CASSHPGQAGANVLTF.